These 29 T cell receptor beta chains were all obtained from the same sample, sequenced in a study of regulatory T cells in long-lasting Graves disease. Time point described: persistent/refractory GD, antithyroid drugs over 5 years with positive TRAb. The TCR library was made from RNA extracted from PBMCs. Sequencing libraries for TCR beta were prepared with iRepertoire HTBI primers and Arm-PCR of CDR3 regions. Each CDR3 protein is one row after TCRdb ran MiXCR on the multiplex PCR reads. Among around 460,000 distinct CDR3 sequences listed, about 22% were seen once. Sample: peripheral blood mononuclear cells (PBMCs), taken when the disease was refractory, from a patient treated with antithyroid drugs. Receptors originate from a female donor with Graves disease.

This clonotype was seen at least ten times. This rearrangement joins TRBV12-3 or TRBV12-4 to TRBJ1-2; the D gene is possibly TRBD1 (5 bases). The CDR3 is made up of 11 amino acids. The V end lost 11 bases, the J end lost 4 bases, and 11 bases lay between the germline ends. The CDR3 sequence is CADRGLYGYTF. The CDR3, as DNA: TGTGCCGATAGGGGCCTCTATGGCTACACCTTC.

This clonotype was counted at least ten times. The chain joins TRBV29-1 to TRBJ2-6; perhaps TRBD2 as D (5 bases). Trimming pared 2 bases from V and 2 bases from J, leaving 28 bases between. CDR3 length: 21 amino acids. The V gene's germline CDR1 is SQVTM and CDR2 ANQGSEA. CDR3 nucleotide sequence: TGCAGCGTTGAAACCTGGGGAGATATTAGCCTAGACTCTCCTGGGGCCAACGTCCTGACTTTC. Residues: CSVETWGDISLDSPGANVLTF.

This clonotype was recorded at least ten times. The CDR3 region is CASSRDRLRSYEQYF. Here the CDR3 DNA reads TGTGCCAGCAGCCGGGACAGGCTAAGGTCCTACGAGCAGTACTTC. This chain connects TRBV7-2 to TRBJ2-7, with 8 bases lining up with TRBD1. The CDR3 has 15 residues. The junction had 7 bases not matched to a gene; V was cut back by 5 bases and J by 1 base. CDR1 and CDR2 from the germline V gene are SGHTA and FQGNSA.

CDR3 in amino acids: CSARGSRQGARDGYTF. The CDR3 coding sequence is TGCAGTGCTAGAGGCTCCCGACAGGGGGCGCGTGATGGCTACACCTTC. The V call is TRBV20-1, the J call TRBJ1-2; 10 nucleotides agree with TRBD1. This CDR3 is built from 16 residues. Trimming cost V 1 base and J 6 bases; bases outside gene matches: 11. CDR1 is DFQATT and CDR2 is SNEGSKA in the germline V gene (reference sequence).

The table lists this clonotype with a few counts. The V and J genes are TRBV25-1 and TRBJ1-1; D unclear. The CDR3 runs to 11 residues. Germline V gene data show CDR1 as MGHDK and CDR2 as SYGVNS. V lost 1 base and J lost 10, with 7 bases in between. The CDR3 is CASSESWIAFF. CDR3 bases: TGTGCCAGCAGTGAATCGTGGATAGCTTTCTTT.

Only a few counts were recorded for this clonotype. A much bigger clone sits one base away, suggesting this may be a read error. The chain employs TRBV6-2 or TRBV6-3 and TRBJ2-5, with D possibly being TRBD2 (6 bases). CDR1 and CDR2 from the germline V gene are MNHEY and SVGEGT. V was clipped by 7 bases and J by 9 bases, with 18 bases between them. The CDR3 contains 13 residues. The CDR3 here is CASTGSGGEAQYF. The CDR3 DNA is TGTGCCAGCACCGGGTCTGGCGGGGAGGCCCAGTACTTC.

This clonotype has a handful of counts. The chain joins TRBV7-2 to TRBJ2-7; 7 bases are a match to TRBD2. Trimming took 2 bases from V and 4 from J; bases not matched to a gene: 8. The CDR3 contains 15 residues. Germline V gene lookup returns CDR1 SGHTA and CDR2 FQGNSA. The DNA for the CDR3 is TGTGCCAGCAGCTTAAGGAACACGGGAGGTTACGAGCAGTACTTC. Amino acids: CASSLRNTGGYEQYF.

This clonotype was counted ten times or more. The chain has TRBV20-1 and TRBJ1-5, with a tentative D call TRBD1 (5 bases). Trimming shortened V by 3 bases and J by 7 bases, and 13 bases separated the two germline ends. Germline assignment: CDR1 DFQATT and CDR2 SNEGSKA (reference sequence). The CDR3 has 13 residues. CDR3 in DNA: TGCAGTGCTAGTAAGGGGTCAGGACAGCCCCAGCATTTT. It specifies CSASKGSGQPQHF.

The V gene is TRBV6-2 or TRBV6-3, the J gene TRBJ2-2; D gene uncertain. The CDR3 runs 17 residues. In germline, CDR1 is MNHEY, CDR2 SVGEGT. Trimming took 5 bases from V and 7 from J, leaving 23 bases between them. CDR3 bases: TGTGCCAGCAGTGAAGGACCTTATCGAGTGGGTCTCGGGGAGCTGTTTTTT. Protein product: CASSEGPYRVGLGELFF.

V usage is TRBV5-1 and J usage is TRBJ1-2; unclear D gene. The CDR3 is 14 amino acids. Looked up from germline, CDR1 is SGHRS and CDR2 is YFSETQ. V was clipped by 3 bases and J by 5 bases, with 14 bases between them. Here the CDR3 DNA reads TGCGCCAGCAGCTCAGCCTCAATCAAATATGGCTACACCTTC. Its translation is CASSSASIKYGYTF.

The table lists this clonotype with a few counts. This chain joins TRBV9 and TRBJ2-7; weak D call: TRBD1 (6 bases). CDR1 and CDR2 from the germline V gene are SGDLS and YYNGEE. V lost 4 bases and J lost 0, with 17 bases in between. There are 16 residues in the CDR3. CDR3: CASSPKTGLSSYEQYF. CDR3 in DNA: TGTGCCAGCAGCCCCAAGACAGGCCTTAGCTCCTACGAGCAGTACTTC.

This clonotype showed up just a few times. One junction end disagrees with the germline gene, perhaps due to a read error. The rearrangement joins TRBV6-2 or TRBV6-3 to TRBJ1-5; a possible D gene is TRBD1 (5 bases). The germline gives CDR1 MNHEY, CDR2 SVGEGT. The CDR3 runs 14 residues. CDR3 in DNA: TGTGCCAGCAGTTTGGAAGGGGTTAATCAACCCCAGCATTTT. Encoded protein: CASSLEGVNQPQHF.

The CDR3: CASSRLGLAGPLDNEQFF. CDR3 sequence (DNA): TGTGCCAGCAGCAGACTAGGACTAGCGGGGCCTCTGGACAATGAGCAGTTCTTC. The rearrangement joins TRBV6-2 or TRBV6-3 to TRBJ2-1; 12 nucleotides align to TRBD2. The V segment lost 6 bases and the J segment 5 bases; nucleotides outside the gene matches: 14. The CDR3 totals 18 residues. Germline assignment: CDR1 MNHEY and CDR2 SVGEGT.

This clonotype has only a few counts. The chain is built from TRBV10-3 and TRBJ2-1, with 10 bases identical to TRBD2. After removal of 4 bases from V and 7 bases from J, the junction contained 19 bases not matched to a gene. There are 19 residues in the CDR3. Germline loops: CDR1 ENHRY, CDR2 SYGVKD. The CDR3 DNA is TGTGCCATCAGTGGGAAGAGTTACATGGGTAGCGGGGGGTTGAATGAGCAGTTCTTC. It translates to CAISGKSYMGSGGLNEQFF.

V usage is TRBV19 and J usage is TRBJ1-5, with D possibly TRBD1 on 5 matching bases. This CDR3 has 15 residues. CDR1 is LNHDA and CDR2 is SQIVND in the germline V gene (reference sequence). V was clipped by 7 bases and J by 0 bases, with 13 bases between them. The CDR3 protein is CASIATADSNQPQHF. As DNA, the CDR3 is TGTGCCAGTATCGCGACAGCGGATAGCAATCAGCCCCAGCATTTT.

The chain carries TRBV11-1 and TRBJ1-1; tentative D call: TRBD1 (5 bases). Per the germline V gene, CDR1 is SGHAT and CDR2 is FQDESV (reference sequence). There are 15 residues in the CDR3. The V end was cut by 5 bases, the J end by 3 bases, with 16 bases between. CDR3 DNA: TGTGCCAGCAGCATGACCTCTGGGGGGGACACTGAAGCTTTCTTT. This gives the protein CASSMTSGGDTEAFF.

The CDR3 sequence is CASSTTSDQETQYF. The DNA for the CDR3 is TGTGCCAGCAGCACGACTAGCGACCAAGAGACCCAGTACTTC. This chain joins TRBV7-3 and TRBJ2-5, with 8 bases fitting TRBD2. Germline trimming cut 5 bases from V and 0 bases from J; bases unmatched to any gene: 2. Per the germline V gene, CDR1 is SGHTA and CDR2 is FQGTGA. The CDR3 contains 14 residues.

This clonotype was detected a few times. V usage is TRBV29-1 and J usage is TRBJ2-5; TRBD1 or TRBD2 may be the D gene (5 bases each). The V end lost 7 bases, the J end lost 4 bases, and 13 bases lay between the germline ends. CDR3 length equals 12 residues. Per the germline V gene, CDR1 is SQVTM and CDR2 is ANQGSEA. DNA of the CDR3: TGCAGCGCTGGGACCGAGGGAGAGACCCAGTACTTC. Translating it yields CSAGTEGETQYF.

This clonotype was seen ten or more times. The chain employs TRBV5-5 and TRBJ2-7; D not resolved. V shed 0 bases and J shed 4 bases, with 8 bases lying between them. The CDR3 has 13 residues. Per germline, CDR1 SGHKS and CDR2 YYEKEE (reference sequence). CDR3 sequence: CASSLGVLYEQYF. The CDR3 DNA reads as TGTGCCAGCAGCTTGGGAGTTTTGTACGAGCAGTACTTC. Combining the CDR3 with reference TRBV5-5 and TRBJ2-7 gives the whole variable domain DAGVTQSPTHLIKTRGQQVTLRCSPISGHKSVSWYQQVLGQGPQFIFQYYEKEERGRGNFPDRFSARQFPNYSSELNVNALLLGDSALYLCASSLGVLYEQYFGPGTRLTVT.

This clonotype showed up many times. The chain is built from TRBV10-3 and TRBJ1-2; perhaps TRBD1 as D (5 bases). V lost 4 bases and J lost 5, with 8 bases in between. Germline V lookup: CDR1 ENHRY, CDR2 SYGVKD. CDR3 length equals 12 residues. For the CDR3, the DNA is TGTGCCATCAGTGTCGACAGATATGGCTACACCTTC. Protein product: CAISVDRYGYTF.

This clonotype appeared many times. The chain has TRBV7-9 and TRBJ2-7, with 9 bases fitting TRBD1. Germline trimming cut 5 bases from V and 7 bases from J; bases unmatched to any gene: 9. Germline CDR1 is SEHNR and CDR2 is FQNEAQ (reference sequence). The CDR3 covers 14 residues. The CDR3 sequence: CASSLSGQGTEQYF. The DNA for the CDR3 is TGTGCCAGCAGCCTCTCGGGACAGGGTACGGAGCAGTACTTC.

In its sample, this clonotype was seen many times. This rearrangement joins TRBV11-2 to TRBJ2-7, with TRBD1 matching over 10 bases. The germline V gene encodes CDR1 SGHAT and CDR2 FQNNGV. This CDR3 is 14 amino acids long. Trimming took 6 bases from V and 13 from J; bases not matched to a gene: 15. The CDR3 is CASRSTRDRGQRYF. The CDR3 DNA follows: TGTGCCAGCAGATCAACCCGGGACAGGGGCCAAAGATACTTC.

This clonotype was seen a handful of times. In DNA, the CDR3 is TGTGCCAGCAGTCACTTGGGACACAACACTGAAGCTTTCTTT. This sequence encodes CASSHLGHNTEAFF. This chain joins TRBV6-2 or TRBV6-3 and TRBJ1-1; tentative D call: TRBD1 (6 bases). Germline-derived CDR1 and CDR2 are MNHEY and SVGEGT. The ends were cut back, 5 bases at V and 2 bases at J, with 12 bases in the middle. The CDR3 is made up of 14 amino acids.

This clonotype was picked up a small number of times. The rearrangement links TRBV15 to TRBJ1-3; possibly TRBD1 for D (6 bases). V lost 2 bases, J lost 0 bases, and 11 bases lay in between. The CDR3 spans 16 residues. Germline V gives CDR1 LNHNV, CDR2 YYDKDF (reference sequence). CDR3 bases: TGTGCCACCAGCAGATCCACAGGGTTCTCTGGAAACACCATATATTTT. This gives the protein CATSRSTGFSGNTIYF.

This clonotype was picked up many times. In DNA form, the CDR3 reads TGTGCCAGCAGCCAAGATCAAACGGCGGCCCAGTACTTC. This sequence encodes CASSQDQTAAQYF. The chain joins TRBV3-1 to TRBJ2-5; D uncertain. Germline V lookup: CDR1 LGHDT, CDR2 YNNKEL (reference sequence). The CDR3 totals 13 residues. V lost 0 bases and J lost 9, with 11 bases in between.

This clonotype was counted ten times or more. Sequence at one end of the junction differs from germline and may be a read error. The gene calls are TRBV6-5 and TRBJ1-2, with 7 bases lining up with TRBD1. The CDR3 runs 10 residues. Germline CDR1 is MNHEY and CDR2 is SVGAGI. In DNA, the CDR3 is TGTGCCAGCAGTTACGGGACAGTTCACTTC. Encoded protein: CASSYGTVHF.

V and J are TRBV7-9 and TRBJ2-2; 12 bases are shared with TRBD2. V lost 6 bases, J lost 2 bases, and 4 bases stayed unmatched. The CDR3 extends over 16 amino acids. The germline gives CDR1 SEHNR, CDR2 FQNEAQ (reference sequence). The chain's CDR3 is CASSPGLAGNTGELFF. CDR3 DNA: TGTGCCAGCAGTCCCGGACTAGCGGGAAACACCGGGGAGCTGTTTTTT. Full variable domain (rest looked up from reference TRBV7-9 and TRBJ2-2): DTGVSQNPRHKITKRGQNVTFRCDPISEHNRLYWYRQTLGQGPEFLTYFQNEAQLEKSRLLSDRFSAERPKGSFSTLEIQRTEQGDSAMYLCASSPGLAGNTGELFFGEGSRLTVL.

The table lists this clonotype with many counts. This may be a read error: a much more frequent sequence differs by one nucleotide. This chain uses TRBV7-2 with TRBJ1-5; 7 bases line up with TRBD1. The CDR3 totals 14 residues. Germline V gene sequence: CDR1 SGHTA, CDR2 FQGNSA. V lost 1 base, J lost 6 bases, and 3 bases stayed unmatched. The CDR3 coding sequence is TGTGCCAGCAGCTTAGGACAGGGCAGTCAGCCCCAGCATTTT. As protein: CASSLGQGSQPQHF.

This clonotype was observed at least ten times. J is TRBJ1-1 and V is TRBV12-3 or TRBV12-4; weak D call: TRBD1 (6 bases). The CDR3 has 14 amino acids. Trimming took off 6 bases at V and 1 base at J, with 12 bases between the two ends. The CDR3 DNA is TGTGCCAGCAGGAAGGGGACACCGAACACTGAAGCTTTCTTT. Protein sequence: CASRKGTPNTEAFF.